These 11 T cell receptor beta chains came from one sample sequenced in a study of shared clonotypes between healthy human individuals (dated by TCRdb to 2020 to 2021). Preparation of the library involved the immunoSEQ multiplex PCR assay. In its TCRdb copy, this immuneACCESS table keeps in-frame sequences only and misses some clones. Where compared with another copy, unresolved V genes explain less than half of these, and the others have no known cause. For this sample the table gives about 700,000 clones, of which roughly nine tenths were detected only once. The ten biggest clones cover 20% to 25% of the sample. CD8 naive samples were CD45RO-negative cells positively selected for CCR7, giving a CD45RA+CCR7+ population that excluded TemRA cells. The sample comprised naive CD8+ T cells sorted from blood. Reading the label with the study, this specimen's cell subset or site is: CD45RA+CCR7+. The origin of the receptors is a man younger than 45 in good health.

The chain couples TRBV30 to TRBJ2-7; 7 bases align to TRBD2. J was trimmed by 3 bases and V by 0 bases; bases with no gene match: 5. CDR3 length: 14 residues. Looked up from germline, CDR1 is GTSNPN and CDR2 is SVGIG (reference sequence). The CDR3 reads CAWSVASGNYEQYF. CDR3 in DNA: TGTGCCTGGAGTGTGGCTAGCGGCAACTACGAGCAGTACTTC.

The V gene is TRBV27, the J gene TRBJ2-3, with 9 positions matching TRBD2. CDR3 size: 15 residues. J gave up 2 bases and V 5 bases, and 5 bases lay outside the gene matches. Per the germline V gene, CDR1 is MNHEY and CDR2 is SMNVEV (reference sequence). The CDR3 reads CASSPAGGDTDTQYF. CDR3 nucleotide sequence: TGTGCCAGCAGTCCAGCGGGAGGTGACACAGATACGCAGTATTTT.

The chain uses TRBV4-3 and TRBJ2-3, with D tentatively TRBD1 or TRBD2 (5 bases each). The CDR3 contains 14 residues. Germline V CDR1 and CDR2: LGHNA, YSLEER. The V end lost 0 bases, the J end lost 6 bases, and 10 bases lay between the germline ends. For the CDR3, the DNA is TGCGCCAGCAGCCAAGACGAGGGGACGGATACGCAGTATTTT. This sequence encodes CASSQDEGTDTQYF.

The chain uses TRBV11-2 and TRBJ1-2; possible D gene TRBD1, 5 bases. There are 16 residues in the CDR3. The V gene lost 0 bases and the J gene lost 3 bases, with 14 bases spanning the gap. CDR1 is SGHAT, CDR2 FQNNGV, per germline. The CDR3 sequence: CASSLDPEGLYYGYTF. The CDR3 coding sequence is TGTGCCAGCAGCTTAGATCCGGAGGGGTTGTACTATGGCTACACCTTC.

The chain combines TRBV15 with TRBJ2-7, with 12 positions matching TRBD1. The germline V gene has CDR1 LNHNV and CDR2 YYDKDF (reference sequence). CDR3 length: 14 amino acids. Losses at the gene ends were 5 bases for V and 5 bases for J; bases not matched to a gene: 4. CDR3 in amino acids: CATSVGQGADEQYF. CDR3 coding DNA: TGTGCCACCAGCGTGGGACAGGGGGCCGACGAGCAGTACTTC.

The chain links TRBV4-1 to TRBJ2-1, with 12 nucleotides matching TRBD2. This CDR3 is built from 17 residues. Per germline, CDR1 MGHRA and CDR2 YSYEKL. After removal of 0 bases from V and 3 bases from J, the junction contained 3 bases not matched to a gene. The CDR3 coding sequence is TGCGCCAGCAGCCAAGATAGGACTAGCGGGAACTACAATGAGCAGTTCTTC. Its translation: CASSQDRTSGNYNEQFF.

The chain is built from TRBV4-1 and TRBJ2-7; D unclear. The germline V gene encodes CDR1 MGHRA and CDR2 YSYEKL. Deletions cut 1 base from V and 1 base from J, with 8 bases between. This CDR3 has 14 amino acids. The CDR3: CASSQVEESYEQYF. The CDR3 DNA sequence: TGCGCCAGCAGCCAAGTTGAAGAGTCCTACGAGCAGTACTTC.

V gene TRBV5-4 combines with J gene TRBJ1-1, with TRBD1 matching 7 bases. CDR3 length equals 17 residues. Germline values: CDR1 SGHNT, CDR2 YYREEE (reference sequence). With V trimmed by 3 bases and J by 0 bases, 11 bases remained unmatched. The CDR3 is CASSSDRAGGMNTEAFF. In nucleotides, the CDR3 is TGTGCCAGCAGCTCCGACAGGGCAGGGGGAATGAACACTGAAGCTTTCTTT.

This rearrangement joins TRBV7-9 to TRBJ2-7, with D possibly being TRBD1 (5 bases). The germline CDR1 and CDR2 sequences are SEHNR and FQNEAQ (reference sequence). The CDR3 sequence is 14 residues long. V lost 3 bases and J lost 3, with 12 bases in between. CDR3 coding DNA: TGTGCCAGCAGCTTGGGTGCAGGGCTCTACGAGCAGTACTTC. The encoded protein is CASSLGAGLYEQYF.

This chain uses TRBV5-1 with TRBJ2-2; the D is unclear. The CDR3 loop spans 13 amino acids. Trimming removed 2 bases from V and 3 bases from J, with 5 bases in between. Looked up from germline, CDR1 is SGHRS and CDR2 is YFSETQ. Here the CDR3 reads CASSFGYTGELFF. The DNA of the CDR3 is TGCGCCAGCAGCTTTGGGTACACCGGGGAGCTGTTTTTT.

The genes are TRBV28 and TRBJ1-2; unclear D gene. V lost 5 bases, J lost 8 bases, and 18 bases lay in between. The CDR3 is 14 amino acids. From germline, CDR1 is MDHEN and CDR2 SYDVKM. The CDR3 bases are TGTGCCAGCAGTGCTCCAACTTCCTTCGGCGGCTACACCTTC. Encoded protein: CASSAPTSFGGYTF.